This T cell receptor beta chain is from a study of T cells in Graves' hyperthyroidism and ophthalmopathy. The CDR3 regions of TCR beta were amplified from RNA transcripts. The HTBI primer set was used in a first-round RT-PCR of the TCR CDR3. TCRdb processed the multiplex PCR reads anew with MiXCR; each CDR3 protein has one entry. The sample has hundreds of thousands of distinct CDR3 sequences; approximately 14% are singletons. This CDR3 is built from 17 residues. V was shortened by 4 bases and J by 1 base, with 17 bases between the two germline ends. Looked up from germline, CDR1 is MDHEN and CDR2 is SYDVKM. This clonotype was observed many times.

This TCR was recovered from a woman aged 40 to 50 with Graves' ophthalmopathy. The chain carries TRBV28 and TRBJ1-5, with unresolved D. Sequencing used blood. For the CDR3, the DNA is TGTGCCAGCAGTTCACTAATGTCGGGGTTCAGCAATCAGCCCCAGCATTTT. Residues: CASSSLMSGFSNQPQHF.